This is a list of T cell receptor beta chains from one sample in a study of cytomegalovirus exposure and HLA in healthy donors. The method was immunoSEQ multiplex PCR; TCRdb's version includes in-frame clones alone and lacks a portion of them. Of some 190,000 clones in the sample, about 90% were seen once. Sequences were obtained from PBMCs. The receptors here all came from a boy aged 2 to 10 in good health and CMV-seronegative. Each CDR3 is given with its conserved first and last residue. The D gene is left open where the match is weak. Size is omitted from some rows. Given values are once, few, many or a class for expanded clones.

v_gene	j_gene	abundance	d_gene	CDR3aa	CDR3nt
TRBV5-1	TRBJ1-2	-	TRBD1	CASSSQGNYGYTF	TGCGCCAGCAGCTCACAGGGGAACTATGGCTACACCTTC
TRBV5-1	TRBJ2-3	-	TRBD2	CASSFSGGPDTQYF	TGCGCCAGCAGCTTTAGCGGGGGCCCAGATACGCAGTATTTT
TRBV14	TRBJ1-1	-	-	CASSVGLGSAFF	TGTGCCAGCAGCGTCGGTCTCGGGTCGGCTTTCTTT
TRBV2	TRBJ2-7	-	-	CASSGNRVLWFNEQYF	TGTGCCAGCAGTGGAAACAGGGTCCTTTGGTTTAACGAGCAGTACTTC
TRBV5-1	TRBJ1-6	-	TRBD1	CATLQGINSPLHF	TGCGCCACCTTACAGGGGATTAATTCACCCCTCCACTTT
TRBV7-9	TRBJ2-3	-	-	CASSPKTRDTQYF	TGTGCCAGCAGCCCAAAGACAAGAGATACGCAGTATTTT
TRBV4-2	TRBJ1-5	-	-	CASSFSRDIENQPQHF	TGTGCCAGCAGTTTCAGCCGGGACATTGAAAATCAGCCCCAGCATTTT
TRBV5-4	TRBJ2-5	once	TRBD2	CASSLAGVQETQYF	TGTGCCAGCAGCTTAGCGGGGGTACAAGAGACCCAGTACTTC
TRBV9	TRBJ2-3	-	-	CASRPTGTSTDTQYF	TGTGCCAGCAGACCAACAGGAACAAGCACAGATACGCAGTATTTT
TRBV5-1	TRBJ2-2	-	TRBD2	CASSPGTSGTGELFF	TGCGCCAGCAGCCCCGGGACTAGCGGGACCGGGGAGCTGTTTTTT
TRBV21-1	TRBJ1-2	-	-	CASSRSVPNYGYTF	TGTGCCAGCAGTAGATCGGTGCCTAACTATGGCTACACCTTC
TRBV7-2	TRBJ2-5	-	TRBD2	CASSLLAMLETQYF	TGTGCCAGCAGCCTACTAGCGATGTTGGAGACCCAGTACTTC
TRBV28	TRBJ2-1	-	-	CASIEASSYNEQFF	TGTGCCAGCATCGAGGCCAGCTCCTACAATGAGCAGTTCTTC
TRBV30	TRBJ1-6	-	-	CAWTRGENNSPLHF	TGTGCCTGGACTAGGGGCGAAAATAATTCACCCCTCCACTTT
TRBV25-1	TRBJ2-7	-	-	CASSGYSYEQYF	TGTGCCAGCAGCGGTTACTCCTACGAGCAGTACTTC
TRBV2	TRBJ2-5	-	TRBD2	CASTTYGLAGAPGGQYF	TGTGCCAGCACCACCTACGGACTAGCGGGGGCCCCTGGAGGGCAGTACTTC
TRBV28	TRBJ2-5	-	-	CATTGSQETQYF	TGTGCCACCACAGGGTCCCAAGAGACCCAGTACTTC
TRBV9	TRBJ2-2	once	-	CASSPPWKGGPNTGELFF	TGTGCCAGCAGCCCCCCATGGAAGGGGGGGCCCAACACCGGGGAGCTGTTTTTT
TRBV5-1	TRBJ2-6	few	TRBD1	CASSGVSGQGEGANVLTF	TGCGCCAGCAGCGGCGTGTCGGGACAGGGAGAGGGGGCCAACGTCCTGACTTTC
TRBV27	TRBJ2-6	few	-	CASSLLASGANVLTF	TGTGCCAGCAGTTTGCTAGCGTCTGGGGCCAACGTCCTGACTTTC
TRBV7-9	TRBJ2-1	-	TRBD2	CASSQRLAAFNEQFF	TGTGCCAGCAGCCAAAGACTAGCGGCCTTCAATGAGCAGTTCTTC
TRBV6-1	TRBJ2-7	few	-	CASSMTAPYEQYF	TGTGCCAGCAGTATGACAGCACCCTACGAGCAGTACTTC
TRBV2	TRBJ2-2	-	-	CASRDTGKVTAGELFF	TGTGCCAGCAGAGATACAGGGAAGGTAACGGCCGGGGAGCTGTTTTTT
TRBV5-5	TRBJ1-3	few	-	CASSPGGNTIYF	TGTGCCAGCAGCCCGGGGGGAAACACCATATATTTT
TRBV28	TRBJ2-2	-	TRBD2	CASSWAGEAGELFF	TGTGCCAGCAGTTGGGCGGGGGAGGCCGGGGAGCTGTTTTTT
TRBV6-1	TRBJ2-2	-	-	CASSPTGTAPGELFF	TGTGCCAGCAGTCCCACAGGGACCGCACCCGGGGAGCTGTTTTTT
TRBV6-6	TRBJ2-7	-	-	CASGLLWYEQYF	TGTGCCAGTGGACTCCTTTGGTACGAGCAGTACTTC
TRBV30	TRBJ2-7	-	-	CAWSATGRVYEQYF	TGTGCCTGGAGTGCTACTGGTCGAGTCTACGAGCAGTACTTC
TRBV30	TRBJ1-4	-	-	CAWSVAPWRAFNEKLFF	TGTGCCTGGAGTGTAGCCCCCTGGAGGGCCTTTAATGAAAAACTGTTTTTT
TRBV27	TRBJ2-7	-	-	CASTLVPGSYEQYF	TGTGCCAGCACTTTAGTACCCGGGAGCTACGAGCAGTACTTC
TRBV7-9	TRBJ1-4	-	TRBD1	CASSWGQGKEKLFF	TGTGCCAGCAGCTGGGGACAGGGAAAAGAAAAACTGTTTTTT
TRBV5-1	TRBJ1-2	-	-	CASSLEPTGRSCGYTF	TGCGCCAGCAGCTTGGAACCAACAGGCAGAAGCTGTGGCTACACCTTC
TRBV28	TRBJ1-5	-	TRBD1	CASSFRGLNQPQHF	TGTGCCAGCAGTTTTAGGGGGCTGAATCAGCCCCAGCATTTT
TRBV6-5	TRBJ1-4	-	-	CASAGLINEKLFF	TGTGCCAGCGCTGGACTGATTAATGAAAAACTGTTTTTT
TRBV7-9	TRBJ1-5	once	TRBD1	CASSLAPRGQVNQPQHF	TGTGCCAGCAGCTTAGCGCCCCGAGGACAGGTTAATCAGCCCCAGCATTTT
TRBV28	TRBJ2-7	once	-	CATSPYRQVYEQYF	TGTGCGACCTCCCCATACCGACAGGTCTACGAGCAGTACTTC
TRBV13	TRBJ2-7	-	TRBD1	CASSIGTGTTSYEQYF	TGTGCCAGCAGCATAGGGACAGGTACGACCTCCTACGAGCAGTACTTC
TRBV27	TRBJ2-5	-	-	CASSPLRTRVLQETQYF	TGTGCCAGCAGTCCCTTGAGGACACGCGTGCTCCAAGAGACCCAGTACTTC
TRBV28	TRBJ2-7	once	TRBD2	CASSGPGGGIYEQYF	TGTGCCAGCAGTGGGCCGGGGGGGGGAATCTACGAGCAGTACTTC
TRBV15	TRBJ2-2	-	-	CATSRDLKTRVTGELFF	TGTGCCACCAGCAGAGATCTGAAGACTAGGGTCACCGGGGAGCTGTTTTTT
TRBV7-9	TRBJ2-5	-	TRBD2	CASSLSSTHKLAGQETQYF	TGTGCCAGCAGCTTAAGCAGCACTCACAAACTAGCGGGGCAAGAGACCCAGTACTTC
TRBV5-1	TRBJ2-7	-	TRBD2	CASSLKDRGEDEQYF	TGCGCCAGCAGCTTGAAGGATCGGGGGGAAGACGAGCAGTACTTC
TRBV6-1	TRBJ1-5	-	-	CASTREGRYPQHF	TGTGCCAGCACAAGGGAGGGGCGCTATCCCCAGCATTTT
TRBV5-1	TRBJ1-1	-	TRBD1	CASRGQGGTEAFF	TGCGCCAGCAGGGGACAGGGCGGCACTGAAGCTTTCTTT
TRBV6-6	TRBJ1-2	-	-	CASSPGADGYGYTF	TGTGCCAGCAGTCCGGGAGCGGACGGGTATGGCTACACCTTC
TRBV7-3	TRBJ2-2	-	TRBD2	CASSLYRGGANTGELFF	TGTGCCAGCAGCTTATACCGCGGGGGGGCCAACACCGGGGAGCTGTTTTTT
TRBV7-8	TRBJ1-3	-	-	CASSLGGYGGSGRSNTIYF	TGTGCCAGCAGCCTCGGAGGGTACGGTGGTTCTGGGCGGTCAAACACCATATATTTT
TRBV7-3	TRBJ2-3	-	-	CASSLTGGRASTDTQYF	TGTGCCAGCAGCTTAACTGGCGGCAGGGCAAGCACAGATACGCAGTATTTT
TRBV5-6	TRBJ2-5	once	TRBD2	CASSLALAGEETQYF	TGTGCCAGCAGCTTAGCACTAGCGGGTGAAGAGACCCAGTACTTC
TRBV28	TRBJ2-2	-	-	CASSSGNPTGELFF	TGTGCCAGCAGTTCAGGGAATCCAACCGGGGAGCTGTTTTTT
TRBV10-3	TRBJ1-5	once	-	CAIGGGSNQPQHF	TGTGCCATTGGGGGGGGTAGCAATCAGCCCCAGCATTTT